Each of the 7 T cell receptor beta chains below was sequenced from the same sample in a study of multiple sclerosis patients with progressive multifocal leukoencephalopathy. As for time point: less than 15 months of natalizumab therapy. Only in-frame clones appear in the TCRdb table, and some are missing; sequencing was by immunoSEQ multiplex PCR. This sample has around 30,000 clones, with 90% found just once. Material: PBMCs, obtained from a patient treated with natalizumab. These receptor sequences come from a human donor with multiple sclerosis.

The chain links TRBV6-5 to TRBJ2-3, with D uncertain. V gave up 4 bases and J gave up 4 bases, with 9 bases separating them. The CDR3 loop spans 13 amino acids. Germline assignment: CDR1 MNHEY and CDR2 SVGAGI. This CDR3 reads CASSSLTADTQYF. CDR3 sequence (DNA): TGTGCCAGCAGTTCTTTAACGGCAGATACGCAGTATTTT.

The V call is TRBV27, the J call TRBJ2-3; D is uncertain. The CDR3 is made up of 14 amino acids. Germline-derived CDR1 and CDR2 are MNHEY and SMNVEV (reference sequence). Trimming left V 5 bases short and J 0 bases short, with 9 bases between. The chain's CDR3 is CASSAGLSTDTQYF. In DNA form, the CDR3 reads TGTGCCAGCAGTGCTGGGCTTAGCACAGATACGCAGTATTTT.

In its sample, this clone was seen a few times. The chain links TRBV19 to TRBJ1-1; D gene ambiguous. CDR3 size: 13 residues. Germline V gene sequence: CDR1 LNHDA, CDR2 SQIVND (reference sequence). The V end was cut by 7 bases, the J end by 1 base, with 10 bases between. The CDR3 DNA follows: TGTGCCAGTACTCGAGGCTCGAACACTGAAGCTTTCTTT. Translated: CASTRGSNTEAFF. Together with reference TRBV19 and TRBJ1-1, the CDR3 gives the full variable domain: DGGITQSPKYLFRKEGQNVTLSCEQNLNHDAMYWYRQDPGQGLRLIYYSQIVNDFQKGDIAEGYSVSREKKESFPLTVTSAQKNPTAFYLCASTRGSNTEAFFGQGTRLTVV.

The CDR3 DNA sequence: TGTGCCAGTAGTATCACCGGACTAGCGGGGAGAGAGACCCAGTACTTC. This gives the protein CASSITGLAGRETQYF. The J gene is TRBJ2-5, the V gene TRBV19, with 12 bases aligning to TRBD2. V trimming: 3 bases; J trimming: 4 bases; junction bases outside the gene matches: 6. This CDR3 is built from 16 residues. Germline V gene data show CDR1 as LNHDA and CDR2 as SQIVND (reference sequence).

The CDR3 reads CATEATISYTEAFF. In DNA form, the CDR3 reads TGTGCCACCGAGGCCACGATATCTTACACTGAAGCTTTCTTT. The chain joins TRBV7-9 to TRBJ1-1, with D unclear. This CDR3 is 14 amino acids long. Trimming pared 10 bases from V and 3 bases from J, leaving 18 bases between. Germline V gene lookup returns CDR1 SEHNR and CDR2 FQNEAQ (reference sequence).

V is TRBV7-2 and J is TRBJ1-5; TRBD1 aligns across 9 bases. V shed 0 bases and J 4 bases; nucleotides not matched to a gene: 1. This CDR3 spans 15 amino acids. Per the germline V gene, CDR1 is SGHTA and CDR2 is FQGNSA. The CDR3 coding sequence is TGTGCCAGCAGCTTAGCTGGACAGGGGAATCAGCCCCAGCATTTT. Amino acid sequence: CASSLAGQGNQPQHF.

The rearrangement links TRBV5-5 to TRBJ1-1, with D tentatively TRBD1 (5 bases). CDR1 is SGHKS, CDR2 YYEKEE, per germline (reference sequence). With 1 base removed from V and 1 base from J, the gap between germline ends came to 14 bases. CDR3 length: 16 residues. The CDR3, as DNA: TGTGCCAGCAGCTTGTCTGGCAGGGCGACGAACACTGAAGCTTTCTTT. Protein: CASSLSGRATNTEAFF.